This T cell receptor beta chain originates from a study of molecular identifiers for immune sequencing clone quantification. Naive CD8 T cells were sorted as CD8+CD4-CCR7+CD45RA+. The CDR3 is 15 amino acids. V lost 2 bases and J lost 5; bases outside the gene matches: 7. Per germline, CDR1 MNHEY and CDR2 SVGAGI. One entry per CDR3 protein results from TCRdb running MiXCR on the PCR reads. This table has 85,000 to 100,000 distinct CDR3 sequences, 24% appearing once. This clonotype was seen many times. The sequencing sample was made of naive CD8+ T cells from blood, with Jurkat cell RNA spiked in. Subset given: FACS-sorted CD8+CD4-CCR7+CD45RA+ naive T cells. The rearrangement uses TRBV6-5 and TRBJ2-5; TRBD1 aligns across 8 bases. The TCR comes from a human donor in good health. Some libraries in this study had Jurkat cell RNA spiked in. The CDR3: CASSYGGQGAETQYF. CDR3 DNA: TGTGCCAGCAGTTACGGCGGACAGGGAGCTGAGACCCAGTACTTC.